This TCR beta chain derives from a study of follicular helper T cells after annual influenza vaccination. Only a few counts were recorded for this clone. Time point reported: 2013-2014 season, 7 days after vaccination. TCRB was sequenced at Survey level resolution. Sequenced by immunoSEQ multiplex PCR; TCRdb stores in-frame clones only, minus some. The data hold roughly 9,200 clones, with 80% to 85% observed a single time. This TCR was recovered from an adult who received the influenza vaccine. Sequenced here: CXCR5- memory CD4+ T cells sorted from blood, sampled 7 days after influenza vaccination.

CDR3 DNA sequence: TGTGCCAGCAGTGAAGCAGTATTGCTGGGCCACGAGCAGTACTTC. Protein: CASSEAVLLGHEQYF. V is TRBV6-1 and J is TRBJ2-7; D is unclear. Between the trimmed V and J ends, which lost 0 bases and 5 bases, there was a span of 14 bases. This CDR3 region has 15 residues. Germline CDR1 reads MNHNS; CDR2 reads SASEGT.